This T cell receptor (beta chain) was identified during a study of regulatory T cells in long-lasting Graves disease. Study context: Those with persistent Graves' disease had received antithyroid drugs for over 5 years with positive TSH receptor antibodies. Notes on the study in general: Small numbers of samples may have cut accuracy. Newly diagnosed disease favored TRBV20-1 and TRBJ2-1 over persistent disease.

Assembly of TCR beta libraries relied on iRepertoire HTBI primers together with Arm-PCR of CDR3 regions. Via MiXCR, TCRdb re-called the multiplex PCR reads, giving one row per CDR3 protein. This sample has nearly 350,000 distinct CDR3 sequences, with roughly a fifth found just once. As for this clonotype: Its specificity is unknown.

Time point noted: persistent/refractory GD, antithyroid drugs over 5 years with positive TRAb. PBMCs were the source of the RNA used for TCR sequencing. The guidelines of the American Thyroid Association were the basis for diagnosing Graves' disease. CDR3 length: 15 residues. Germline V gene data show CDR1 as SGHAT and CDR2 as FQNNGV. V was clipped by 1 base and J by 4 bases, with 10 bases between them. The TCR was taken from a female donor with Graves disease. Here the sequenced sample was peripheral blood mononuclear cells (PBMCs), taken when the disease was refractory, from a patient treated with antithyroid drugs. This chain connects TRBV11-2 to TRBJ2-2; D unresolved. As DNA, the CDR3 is TGTGCCAGCAGCTTAGCAGGCGGCAGCACCGGGGAGCTGTTTTTT. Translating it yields CASSLAGGSTGELFF.